What follows are 27 T cell receptor beta chains derived from one specimen sequenced in a study of T-cell reconstitution after alpha-beta-depleted transplantation in children. Unique molecular identifiers were built into the TCRbeta library. TCRdb recomputed calls from the PCR reads with MiXCR, one row per CDR3 protein. The data hold 250,000 to 400,000 distinct CDR3 sequences, with roughly 25% observed a single time. The sample in question was PBMCs, mostly from graft donor cells, obtained 180 days after TCRalphabeta/CD19-depleted stem cell transplant. The receptor set was obtained from a male patient aged 5 to 17 who had a stem cell transplant for acute lymphoblastic leukemia, so the T cells may come from the graft donor.

This clonotype was seen repeatedly, ten times or more. This chain uses TRBV5-6 with TRBJ2-5; 10 nucleotides match TRBD2. Germline V gene sequence: CDR1 SGHDT, CDR2 YYEEEE. This CDR3 contains 17 residues. The ends lost 4 bases at V and 4 bases at J; junction bases unmatched: 13. In nucleotides, the CDR3 is TGTGCCAGCAGCCGACTGGCACTAGCGGGACGGGGAGAGACCCAGTACTTC. As protein: CASSRLALAGRGETQYF.

The CDR3 nucleotides read TGCGCCAGCAGCCAAGATCTTAAGGCGGGATCGAACACCGGGGAGCTGTTTTTT. Translation: CASSQDLKAGSNTGELFF. The rearrangement links TRBV4-1 to TRBJ2-2; D may be TRBD2 (6 bases). Germline loops: CDR1 MGHRA, CDR2 YSYEKL. CDR3 length: 18 residues. Trimming pared 0 bases from V and 0 bases from J, leaving 14 bases between.

This clonotype was observed a few times. The V gene is TRBV24-1, the J gene TRBJ2-1, with TRBD1 matching over 8 bases. V gave up 2 bases and J gave up 7 bases; unmatched junction bases: 6. CDR1 and CDR2 from the germline V gene are KGHDR and SFDVKD. This CDR3 spans 15 amino acids. The CDR3 sequence: CATSDSDYRGNEQFF. The CDR3 DNA reads TGTGCCACCAGTGATTCGGACTACAGGGGGAATGAGCAGTTCTTC.

This clonotype has just a few counts. The chain uses TRBV7-6 and TRBJ2-1; tentative D call: TRBD2 (6 bases). CDR3 length: 18 residues. V was trimmed by 2 bases and J by 4 bases, leaving 21 bases between them. Germline V gene sequence: CDR1 SGHVS, CDR2 FNYEAQ. The CDR3 DNA follows: TGTGCCAGCAGCTTAAAACTGACGGCGGGGAGCTATTACAATGAGCAGTTCTTC. Translated, it gives CASSLKLTAGSYYNEQFF. Looking up the rest from reference TRBV7-6 and TRBJ2-1 gives the full variable domain: GAGVSQSPRYKVTKRGQDVALRCDPISGHVSLYWYRQALGQGPEFLTYFNYEAQQDKSGLPNDRFSAERPEGSISTLTIQRTEQRDSAMYRCASSLKLTAGSYYNEQFFGPGTRLTVL.

This clonotype was observed a few times. This chain uses TRBV6-6 with TRBJ2-1; 7 bases match TRBD1. This CDR3 has 13 residues. Trimming cost V 8 bases and J 4 bases; bases outside gene matches: 5. Germline loops: CDR1 MNHNY, CDR2 SVGAGI (reference sequence). This CDR3 reads CASAGTAYNEQFF. CDR3 bases: TGTGCCAGCGCCGGGACAGCATACAATGAGCAGTTCTTC.

The rearrangement links TRBV6-1 to TRBJ1-2; maybe TRBD1 (5 bases). The CDR3 is 18 residues long. CDR1 and CDR2 (germline): MNHNS, SASEGT. The V gene lost 6 bases and the J gene lost 0 bases, with 23 bases spanning the gap. The CDR3 DNA is TGTGCCAGCAGGGGATCCAGGGAAAAGGGCCCTTCTAACTATGGCTACACCTTC. Translated, it gives CASRGSREKGPSNYGYTF.

This clonotype has ten or more counts. The CDR3 is CASSLGEGAANYGYTF. The DNA of the CDR3 is TGTGCCAGCAGCTTAGGGGAGGGGGCAGCTAACTATGGCTACACCTTC. J is TRBJ1-2 and V is TRBV7-2; 7 bases fit TRBD1. Germline CDR1 SGHTA, CDR2 FQGNSA. The CDR3 is made up of 16 amino acids. V was pared by 1 base and J by 0 bases, with 5 bases of the junction left unmatched.

This chain links TRBV27 with TRBJ1-1; D uncertain. V was trimmed by 4 bases and J by 0 bases, leaving 9 bases between them. This CDR3 has 14 residues. In germline, CDR1 is MNHEY, CDR2 SMNVEV (reference sequence). The DNA of the CDR3 is TGTGCCAGCAGTTCGGGGAGGATGAACACTGAAGCTTTCTTT. It translates to CASSSGRMNTEAFF.

The rearrangement uses TRBV12-3 or TRBV12-4 and TRBJ1-2; TRBD1 matches 8 bases. The trim removed 1 base at V and 7 bases at J, leaving 8 bases unmatched. CDR3 size: 15 residues. The CDR3 here is CASSLEGTGLGGYTF. CDR3 nucleotide sequence: TGTGCCAGCAGTTTAGAGGGGACAGGTCTTGGTGGCTACACCTTC.

The chain has TRBV20-1 and TRBJ1-3; 9 bases fit TRBD1. The germline V gene has CDR1 DFQATT and CDR2 SNEGSKA (reference sequence). The CDR3 covers 16 residues. The V segment lost 5 bases and the J segment 0 bases; nucleotides outside the gene matches: 8. CDR3 sequence (DNA): TGCAGTGCTCCGCACAGGGGGCCCTTCTCTGGAAACACCATATATTTT. Encoded protein: CSAPHRGPFSGNTIYF.

This clonotype was counted a few times. CDR3 protein: CASSSYRGGNIQYF. The CDR3 nucleotides are TGTGCCAGCAGCTCCTACAGGGGTGGGAACATTCAGTACTTC. The V gene is TRBV11-2, the J gene TRBJ2-4; TRBD1 aligns across 7 bases. The CDR3 loop spans 14 amino acids. J gave up 7 bases and V 4 bases, and 7 bases lay outside the gene matches. Looked up from germline, CDR1 is SGHAT and CDR2 is FQNNGV.

This clonotype occurred a few times. CDR3 sequence (DNA): TGCAGCGTGTTCGTGCAGGGGAAAACTGGGGCCAACGTCCTGACTTTC. Protein: CSVFVQGKTGANVLTF. The chain has TRBV29-1 and TRBJ2-6, with a possible D match to TRBD1 (6 bases). V was clipped by 6 bases and J by 2 bases, with 17 bases between them. The CDR3 length is 16 residues. Germline values: CDR1 SQVTM, CDR2 ANQGSEA.

The rearrangement uses TRBV9 and TRBJ1-2, with D perhaps TRBD1 (5 bases). V lost 0 bases to trimming and J lost 0 bases, with 9 bases between them. The CDR3 loop spans 15 amino acids. Germline V gene lookup returns CDR1 SGDLS and CDR2 YYNGEE. In nucleotides, the CDR3 is TGTGCCAGCAGCGTAGGGGCAGGGACTAACTATGGCTACACCTTC. It specifies CASSVGAGTNYGYTF.

This clonotype has a handful of counts. The genes are TRBV15 and TRBJ2-1, with 11 bases matching TRBD1. The germline V gene has CDR1 LNHNV and CDR2 YYDKDF (reference sequence). V shed 11 bases, J shed 2 bases, and the junction held 2 bases outside the gene matches. The CDR3 consists of 13 residues. CDR3 amino acids: CARTGGPYNEQFF. CDR3 in DNA: TGTGCCCGGACAGGGGGCCCCTACAATGAGCAGTTCTTC. Full variable domain (missing parts from reference TRBV15 and TRBJ2-1): DAMVIQNPRYQVTQFGKPVTLSCSQTLNHNVMYWYQQKSSQAPKLLFHYYDKDFNNEADTPDNFQSRRPNTSFCFLDIRSPGLGDTAMYLCARTGGPYNEQFFGPGTRLTVL.

The chain couples TRBV4-1 to TRBJ2-7; 11 positions agree with TRBD2. Germline assignment: CDR1 MGHRA and CDR2 YSYEKL. The CDR3 sequence is 16 residues long. V shed 6 bases and J 2 bases; nucleotides not matched to a gene: 9. The CDR3 region has the DNA TGCGCCAGCAGACCATACCTTAGCGGGAGGGCCTACGAGCAGTACTTC. Protein: CASRPYLSGRAYEQYF.

The chain couples TRBV4-1 to TRBJ2-3; unclear D gene. The germline V and J ends were trimmed by 6 bases and 6 bases, with 13 bases remaining between them. Germline values: CDR1 MGHRA, CDR2 YSYEKL. This CDR3 has 13 residues. In DNA form, the CDR3 reads TGCGCCAGCAGGAACCCTACGAGGGATACGCAGTATTTT. Translation: CASRNPTRDTQYF.

A few counts support this clonotype. V gene TRBV19 combines with J gene TRBJ2-7, with D hard to call. V lost 7 bases, J lost 0 bases, and 10 bases lay in between. Germline assignment: CDR1 LNHDA and CDR2 SQIVND (reference sequence). CDR3 length: 13 residues. CDR3: CASTWSDSYEQYF. In DNA form, the CDR3 reads TGTGCCAGTACTTGGTCAGACTCCTACGAGCAGTACTTC.

This clonotype was seen a few times. V is TRBV20-1 and J is TRBJ2-1; TRBD2 agrees at 8 bases. Trimming took 0 bases from V and 3 from J; bases not matched to a gene: 7. Germline CDR1 is DFQATT and CDR2 is SNEGSKA (reference sequence). The CDR3 covers 16 residues. CDR3 in DNA: TGCAGTGCTAGAGACCCCGGGAGGGAGAACTACAATGAGCAGTTCTTC. Protein product: CSARDPGRENYNEQFF.

Worth noting for this clonotype: Lacking the conserved final phenylalanine or tryptophan, this CDR3 likely reflects a read error. CDR3 sequence: CASRGRDQDTQYI. The CDR3 DNA reads as TGTGCCAGCAGAGGGAGGGATCAAGATACGCAGTATATT. This sequence joins TRBV2 and TRBJ2-3; TRBD2 agrees at 7 bases. The ends lost 6 bases at V and 5 bases at J; junction bases unmatched: 5. This CDR3 has 13 residues. Germline lookup yields CDR1 SNHLY and CDR2 FYNNEI.

The CDR3 region has the DNA TGTGCCAGCAGCTTAATGGGAAGTACCGGGGAGCTGTTTTTT. Its translation is CASSLMGSTGELFF. This rearrangement joins TRBV7-3 to TRBJ2-2; D not certain. The length of the CDR3 is 14 residues. The V end was cut by 1 base, the J end by 5 bases, with 8 bases between. CDR1 and CDR2 (germline): SGHTA, FQGTGA.

This clonotype turned up a few times. The rearrangement uses TRBV4-1 and TRBJ2-1; D gene uncertain. Germline CDR1 is MGHRA and CDR2 is YSYEKL. The CDR3 is 16 amino acids. Trimming took 2 bases from V and 6 from J, leaving 17 bases between them. The CDR3 loop reads CASSQLLEDSTNEQFF. The CDR3 DNA reads TGCGCCAGCAGCCAACTCCTAGAAGACTCAACCAATGAGCAGTTCTTC.

This clonotype turned up a few times. This chain joins TRBV29-1 and TRBJ2-4; no firm D call. The V and J ends lost 7 bases and 9 bases respectively, with 16 bases between them. CDR1 is SQVTM and CDR2 is ANQGSEA in the germline V gene. The CDR3 is 12 residues long. Here the CDR3 DNA reads TGCAGCGCCGAATGGGCGGTTGGCATTCAGTACTTC. Amino acids: CSAEWAVGIQYF.

The table lists this clonotype with a few counts. The chain has TRBV7-9 and TRBJ2-7, with 7 bases that match TRBD2. CDR3 length: 15 residues. V gave up 2 bases and J gave up 0 bases; unmatched junction bases: 4. The V gene's germline CDR1 is SEHNR and CDR2 FQNEAQ (reference sequence). DNA for the CDR3: TGTGCCAGCAGCTTATGGGCTAGCGGCTCCTACGAGCAGTACTTC. Translation gives CASSLWASGSYEQYF. The entire variable domain, with the rest obtained from reference TRBV7-9 and TRBJ2-7, is as follows: DTGVSQNPRHKITKRGQNVTFRCDPISEHNRLYWYRQTLGQGPEFLTYFQNEAQLEKSRLLSDRFSAERPKGSFSTLEIQRTEQGDSAMYLCASSLWASGSYEQYFGPGTRLTVT.

This clonotype was detected once. CDR3 in DNA: TGCGCCAGCAGCCAGTCTCCCTCCGGGTACGAGCAGTACTTC. This sequence encodes CASSQSPSGYEQYF. The chain links TRBV4-1 to TRBJ2-7; D remains unclear. This CDR3 region has 14 residues. Germline V lookup: CDR1 MGHRA, CDR2 YSYEKL. Trimming took 3 bases from V and 4 from J, leaving 13 bases between them.

The chain carries TRBV5-5 and TRBJ1-3; D is unresolved. CDR3 length: 15 residues. Germline V gene sequence: CDR1 SGHKS, CDR2 YYEKEE (reference sequence). The ends were cut back, 3 bases at V and 0 bases at J, with 10 bases in the middle. Written as DNA, the CDR3 is TGTGCCAGCAGCTCACGGACTTACTCTGGAAACACCATATATTTT. It encodes CASSSRTYSGNTIYF.

The sample holds a few counts of this clonotype. J is TRBJ1-1 and V is TRBV18, with D possibly being TRBD1 (6 bases). CDR1 is KGHSH, CDR2 LQKENI, per germline. The CDR3 is made up of 15 amino acids. The germline V and J ends were trimmed by 4 bases and 1 base, with 13 bases remaining between them. CDR3 region: CASSQQGGRNTEAFF. The CDR3 bases are TGTGCCAGCTCACAACAGGGTGGGCGGAACACTGAAGCTTTCTTT.

In its sample, this clonotype was seen a few times. The chain has TRBV5-5 and TRBJ1-5; TRBD1 aligns across 9 bases. Germline V gives CDR1 SGHKS, CDR2 YYEKEE (reference sequence). The V and J ends lost 2 bases and 7 bases, in that order; junction bases with no gene match: 7. The CDR3 is made up of 15 amino acids. The CDR3 loop reads CASSFRDRERQPQHF. Written as DNA, the CDR3 is TGTGCCAGCAGCTTTAGGGACAGGGAAAGGCAGCCCCAGCATTTT.